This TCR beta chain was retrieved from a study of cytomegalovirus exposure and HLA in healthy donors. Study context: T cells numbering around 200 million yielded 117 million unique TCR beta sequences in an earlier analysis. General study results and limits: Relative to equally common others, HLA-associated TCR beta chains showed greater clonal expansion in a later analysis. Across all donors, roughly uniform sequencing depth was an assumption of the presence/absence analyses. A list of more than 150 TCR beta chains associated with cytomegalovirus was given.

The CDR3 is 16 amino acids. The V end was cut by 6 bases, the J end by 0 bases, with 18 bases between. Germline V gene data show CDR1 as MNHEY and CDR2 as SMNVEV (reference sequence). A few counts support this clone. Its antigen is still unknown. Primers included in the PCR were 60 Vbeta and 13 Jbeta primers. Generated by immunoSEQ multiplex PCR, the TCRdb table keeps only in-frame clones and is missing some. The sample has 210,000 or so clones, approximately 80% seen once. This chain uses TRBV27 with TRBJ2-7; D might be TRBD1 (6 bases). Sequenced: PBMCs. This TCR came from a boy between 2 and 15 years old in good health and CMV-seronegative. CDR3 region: CASSPLGAGDSYEQYF. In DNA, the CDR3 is TGTGCCAGCAGCCCCCTAGGGGCAGGGGACTCCTACGAGCAGTACTTC.